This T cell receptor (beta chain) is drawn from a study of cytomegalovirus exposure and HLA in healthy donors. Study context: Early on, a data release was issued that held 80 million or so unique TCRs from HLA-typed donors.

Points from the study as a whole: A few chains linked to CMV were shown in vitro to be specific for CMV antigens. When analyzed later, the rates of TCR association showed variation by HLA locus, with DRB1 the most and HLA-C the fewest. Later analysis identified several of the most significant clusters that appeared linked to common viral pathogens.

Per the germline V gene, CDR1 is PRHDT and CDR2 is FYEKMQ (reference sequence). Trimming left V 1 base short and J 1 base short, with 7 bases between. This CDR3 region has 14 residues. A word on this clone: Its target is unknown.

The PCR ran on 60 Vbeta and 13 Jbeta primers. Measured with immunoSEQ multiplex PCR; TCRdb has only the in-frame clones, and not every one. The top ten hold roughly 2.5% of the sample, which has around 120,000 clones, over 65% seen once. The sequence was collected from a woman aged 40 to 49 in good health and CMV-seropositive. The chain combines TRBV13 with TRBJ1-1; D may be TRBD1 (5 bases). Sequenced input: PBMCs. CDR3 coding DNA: TGTGCCAGCAGCTTAGAAGGGGAGAACACTGAAGCTTTCTTT. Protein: CASSLEGENTEAFF.